These 5 T cell receptor beta chains share one sample of origin, sequenced in a study of T cell repertoires in cytomegalovirus infection. Their cognate antigens are unknown. TCRdb used MiXCR to reprocess the reads, holding one entry per CDR3 protein. The sample yields some 100,000 distinct CDR3 sequences, roughly 30% seen once. The source was CD8+ T cells from cultured PBMCs, collected from culture after CMV antigen stimulation. The receptors were sampled from a human donor in good health (CMV status not recorded). Some clones in this sample may be carry-over from other donors' samples.

This clonotype was counted a few times. V usage is TRBV12-3 or TRBV12-4 and J usage is TRBJ2-7; 9 bases fit TRBD2. V shed 3 bases, J shed 6 bases, and the junction held 6 bases outside the gene matches. This CDR3 is 14 amino acids long. The CDR3 reads CASSFTAGGGEQYF. The DNA of the CDR3 is TGTGCCAGCAGTTTCACCGCGGGGGGGGGCGAGCAGTACTTC.

The genes are TRBV24-1 and TRBJ2-1; 9 nucleotides agree with TRBD2. The V and J ends lost 5 bases and 7 bases, in that order; junction bases with no gene match: 5. The germline V gene encodes CDR1 KGHDR and CDR2 SFDVKD. The CDR3 contains 14 residues. The CDR3 coding sequence is TGTGCCACCAGTGGAAGCGGGGGGTCTAATGAGCAGTTCTTC. Residues: CATSGSGGSNEQFF.

This clonotype was counted between two and nine times. The chain employs TRBV6-5 and TRBJ2-2, with TRBD1 matching over 8 bases. Germline-derived CDR1 and CDR2 are MNHEY and SVGAGI. The CDR3 length is 16 residues. The V gene end was trimmed by 5 bases and the J gene end by 3 bases; junction bases not matched to a gene: 8. The CDR3 spells CASSLSQGAYTGELFF. The CDR3 DNA follows: TGTGCCAGCAGTCTCTCCCAGGGGGCGTACACCGGGGAGCTGTTTTTT.

The chain links TRBV2 to TRBJ1-5; D gene unclear. Germline CDR1 and CDR2: SNHLY and FYNNEI. The CDR3 totals 15 residues. V was pared by 0 bases and J by 0 bases, with 6 bases between. CDR3 coding DNA: TGTGCCAGCAGTGAAGCAGGCGTTAGCAATCAGCCCCAGCATTTT. Its translation is CASSEAGVSNQPQHF. The full variable domain, in which reference TRBV2 and TRBJ1-5 provide the parts outside the CDR3, is EPEVTQTPSHQVTQMGQEVILRCVPISNHLYFYWYRQILGQKVEFLVSFYNNEISEKSEIFDDQFSVERPDGSNFTLKIRSTKLEDSAMYFCASSEAGVSNQPQHFGDGTRLSIL.

V usage is TRBV7-8 and J usage is TRBJ2-1; the match to TRBD1 covers 8 bases. V lost 3 bases and J lost 8; bases outside the gene matches: 9. The germline CDR1 and CDR2 sequences are SGHVS and FQNEAQ. This CDR3 is 15 amino acids long. CDR3 amino acids: CASSLRRGPQYEQFF. CDR3 bases: TGTGCCAGCAGCTTGCGCAGGGGGCCACAATATGAGCAGTTCTTC. Filled out from reference TRBV7-8 and TRBJ2-1, the complete variable domain reads GAGVSQSPRYKVAKRGQDVALRCDPISGHVSLFWYQQALGQGPEFLTYFQNEAQLDKSGLPSDRFFAERPEGSVSTLKIQRTQQEDSAVYLCASSLRRGPQYEQFFGPGTRLTVL.